The clone carrying this T cell receptor (beta chain) appeared once. This entry is derived from a study of blood T cell repertoires in COVID-19. Study overall: Researchers got acute and convalescent COVID-19 samples from the United States, Italy and Spain. Sources were T cells, B-cell-depleted T cells, or PBMCs; the material itself was cDNA or gDNA.

Germline V gene data show CDR1 as SGHTA and CDR2 as FQGNSA. This CDR3 spans 18 amino acids. V was pared by 1 base and J by 5 bases, with 14 bases of the junction left unmatched. In the source study's methods: Estimated nucleated cell counts came from reference gene primer amplification. The assay was immunoSEQ multiplex PCR, and TCRdb's table has in-frame clones only and misses some. For V, J and clone size, that table is used; D and trimming come from the DNA. The sample lists some 300,000 clones; roughly 88% were seen once. The clonotype comes from a woman aged 30 to 39 who had recovered from COVID-19. The rearrangement joins TRBV7-2 to TRBJ2-5; 9 bases are a match to TRBD1. Sequencing was carried out using peripheral blood. As DNA, the CDR3 is TGTGCCAGCAGCTTAGTCCTACAGGGGGCGTCATCAGGGGAGACCCAGTACTTC. Its protein is CASSLVLQGASSGETQYF.